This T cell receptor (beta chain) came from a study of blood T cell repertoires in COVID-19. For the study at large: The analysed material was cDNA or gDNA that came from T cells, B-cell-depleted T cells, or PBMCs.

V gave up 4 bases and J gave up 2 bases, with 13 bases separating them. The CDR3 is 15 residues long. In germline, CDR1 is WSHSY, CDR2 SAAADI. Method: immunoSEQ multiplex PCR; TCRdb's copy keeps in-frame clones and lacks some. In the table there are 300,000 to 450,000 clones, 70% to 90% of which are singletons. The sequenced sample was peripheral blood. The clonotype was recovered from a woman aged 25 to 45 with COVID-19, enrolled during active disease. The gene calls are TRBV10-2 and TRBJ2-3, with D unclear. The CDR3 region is CASSVRVRYTDTQYF. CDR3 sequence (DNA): TGCGCCAGCAGTGTTCGGGTCAGATACACAGATACGCAGTATTTT.